This T cell receptor (beta chain) was sequenced in a study of T cell changes during pregnancy in multiple sclerosis. Only in-frame clones appear in the TCRdb table, and some are missing; sequencing was by immunoSEQ multiplex PCR. In the table there are approximately 53,000 clones, around 89% of which are singletons. The CDR3 has 16 residues. The V gene end was trimmed by 2 bases and the J gene end by 0 bases; junction bases not matched to a gene: 6. Germline V gives CDR1 LNHNV, CDR2 YYDKDF (reference sequence). The gene calls are TRBV15 and TRBJ2-7, with 8 bases aligning to TRBD1. The sequence was obtained from a female donor in good health, enrolled as a control in a pregnancy study. The input for sequencing was peripheral blood, taken after pregnancy. The CDR3 sequence is CATSRYDGQGSYEQYF. The CDR3 DNA reads TGTGCCACCAGCAGATACGACGGACAGGGCTCCTACGAGCAGTACTTC.